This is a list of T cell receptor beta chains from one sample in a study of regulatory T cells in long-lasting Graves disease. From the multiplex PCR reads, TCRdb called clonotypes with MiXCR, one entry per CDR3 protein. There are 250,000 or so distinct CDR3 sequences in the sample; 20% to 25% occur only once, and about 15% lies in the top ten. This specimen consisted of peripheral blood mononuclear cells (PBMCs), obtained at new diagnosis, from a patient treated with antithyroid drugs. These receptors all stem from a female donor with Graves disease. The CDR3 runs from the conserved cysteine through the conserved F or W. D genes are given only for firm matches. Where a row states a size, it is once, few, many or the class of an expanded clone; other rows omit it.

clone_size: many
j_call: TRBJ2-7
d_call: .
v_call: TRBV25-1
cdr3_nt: TGTGCCAGCAGTGGACGGTTTAACTACGAGCAGTACTTC
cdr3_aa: CASSGRFNYEQYF

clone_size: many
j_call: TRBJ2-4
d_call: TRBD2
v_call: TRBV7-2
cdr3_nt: TGTGCCAGCAGCTTAATGCAGGGAGGGAGGAACATTCAGTACTTC
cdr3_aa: CASSLMQGGRNIQYF

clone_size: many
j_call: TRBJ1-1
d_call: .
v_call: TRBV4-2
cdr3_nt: TGTGCCAGCAGCCAAGGACACAGGAACACTGAAGCTTTCTTT
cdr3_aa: CASSQGHRNTEAFF

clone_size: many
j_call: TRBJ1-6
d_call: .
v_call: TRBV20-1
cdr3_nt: TGCAGTGCTAATGGACAGTTTAATTCACCCCTCCACTTT
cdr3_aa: CSANGQFNSPLHF

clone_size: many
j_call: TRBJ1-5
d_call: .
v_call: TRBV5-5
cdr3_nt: TGTGCCAGCAGCTTGTTAGCCCAGAGCAATCAGCCCCAGCATTTT
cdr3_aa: CASSLLAQSNQPQHF

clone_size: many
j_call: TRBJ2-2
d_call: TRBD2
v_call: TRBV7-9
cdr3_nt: TGTGCCAGCAGCTCCGGGACTAGGCACGTGATCACCGGGGAGCTGTTTTTT
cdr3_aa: CASSSGTRHVITGELFF

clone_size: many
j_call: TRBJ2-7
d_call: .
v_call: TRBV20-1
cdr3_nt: TGCAGTGTCCCCGGGCGGTCCAGCTCCTACGAGCAGTACTTC
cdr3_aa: CSVPGRSSSYEQYF

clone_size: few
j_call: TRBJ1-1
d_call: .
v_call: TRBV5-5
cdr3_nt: TGTGCCAGCAGTTACTCCCGGGGAGGCCCTGAAGCTTTCTTT
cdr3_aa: CASSYSRGGPEAFF

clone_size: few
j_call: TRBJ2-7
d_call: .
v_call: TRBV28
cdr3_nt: TGTGCCAGCAGCACCGACAGGCCATGGGCCTACGAGCAGTACTTC
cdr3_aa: CASSTDRPWAYEQYF

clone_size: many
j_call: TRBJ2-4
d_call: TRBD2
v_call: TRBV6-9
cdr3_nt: TGTGCCACCTGGACTAGCGGGGCCCCAAACATTCAGTACTTC
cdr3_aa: CATWTSGAPNIQYF

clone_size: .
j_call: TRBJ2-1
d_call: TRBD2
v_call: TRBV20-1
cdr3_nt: TGCAGTGCTAGAGATCGTAGCGGGCTCGCCTACGAGCAGTTCTTC
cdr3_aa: CSARDRSGLAYEQFF

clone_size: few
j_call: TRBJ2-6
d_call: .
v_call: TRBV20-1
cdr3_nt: TGCAGTGCTAGACAGGGGACCTCTGGGGCCAACGTCCTGACTTTC
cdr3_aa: CSARQGTSGANVLTF

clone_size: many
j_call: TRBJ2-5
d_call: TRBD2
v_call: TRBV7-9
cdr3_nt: TGTGCCAGCAGTCGACGACTAGCGGGAGGGGAGACCCAGTACTTC
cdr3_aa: CASSRRLAGGETQYF

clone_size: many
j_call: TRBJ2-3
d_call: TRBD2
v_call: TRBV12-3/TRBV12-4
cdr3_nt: TGTGCCAGCAGCCGGGACTACGCAGATACGCAGTATTTT
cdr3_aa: CASSRDYADTQYF

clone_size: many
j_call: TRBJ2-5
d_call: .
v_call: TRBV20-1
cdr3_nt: TGCAGTGCAACGCTCTCCAGGGAGGAGACCCAGTACTTC
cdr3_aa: CSATLSREETQYF

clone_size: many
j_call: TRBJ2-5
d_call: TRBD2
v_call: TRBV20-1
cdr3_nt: TGCAGTGCCCCGGGACTAGCAGAGACCCAGTACTTC
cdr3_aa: CSAPGLAETQYF

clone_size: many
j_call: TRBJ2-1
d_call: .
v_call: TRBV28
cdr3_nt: TGTGCCGTAAACGAGGTAGAGCAGTTCTTC
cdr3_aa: CAVNEVEQFF

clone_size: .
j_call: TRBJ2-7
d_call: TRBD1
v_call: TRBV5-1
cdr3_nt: TGCGCCAGCAGCATCCGACAGGGGGCGAACAACGAGCAGTACTTC
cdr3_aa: CASSIRQGANNEQYF

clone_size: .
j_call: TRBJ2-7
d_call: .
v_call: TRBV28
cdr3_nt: TGTGCCAGCAGTTTATGGCCCACGGGCTACGAGCAGTACTTC
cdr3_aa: CASSLWPTGYEQYF

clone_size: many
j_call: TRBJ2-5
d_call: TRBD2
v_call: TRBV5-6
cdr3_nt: TGTGCCAGCAGAAACCCTAGCGGGGGGGAGACCCAGTACTTC
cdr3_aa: CASRNPSGGETQYF

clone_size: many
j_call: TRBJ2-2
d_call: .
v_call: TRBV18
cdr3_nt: TGTGCCAGCTCAAAGGGACACGAGAACACCGGGGAGCTGTTTTTT
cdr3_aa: CASSKGHENTGELFF

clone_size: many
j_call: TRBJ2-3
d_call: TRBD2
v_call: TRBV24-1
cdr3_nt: TGTGCCACCAGTGATCCGGGACTAGCGGGAGTAGGAGGAGATACGCAGTATTTT
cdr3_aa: CATSDPGLAGVGGDTQYF

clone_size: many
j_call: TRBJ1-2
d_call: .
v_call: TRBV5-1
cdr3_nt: TGCGCCAGCGGATCCGCGGGTGGCTACACCTTC
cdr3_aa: CASGSAGGYTF

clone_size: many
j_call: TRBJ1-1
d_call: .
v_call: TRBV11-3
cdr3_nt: TGTGCCAGCAGCCCCCCTGCGGGTTCTTTCGCTGAAGCTTTCTTT
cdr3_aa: CASSPPAGSFAEAFF

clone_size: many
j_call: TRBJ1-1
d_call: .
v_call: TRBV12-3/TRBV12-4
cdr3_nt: TGTGCCAGCAGTAACACTGAAGCTTTCTTT
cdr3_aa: CASSNTEAFF

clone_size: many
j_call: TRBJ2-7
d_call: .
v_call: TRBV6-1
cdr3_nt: TGTGCCAGCAGTGAAGGGCTGACAGGTTACTACGAGCAGTACTTC
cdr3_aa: CASSEGLTGYYEQYF

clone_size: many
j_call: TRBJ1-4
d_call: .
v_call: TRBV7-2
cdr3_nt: TGTGCCAGCAGCTTAGGGGGGCAGGGAACTAATGAAAAACTGTTTTTT
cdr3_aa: CASSLGGQGTNEKLFF

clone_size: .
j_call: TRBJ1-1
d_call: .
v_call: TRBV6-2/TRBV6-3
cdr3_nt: TGTGCCAGCAATGACTGGCGGAACACTGAAGCTTTCTTT
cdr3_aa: CASNDWRNTEAFF

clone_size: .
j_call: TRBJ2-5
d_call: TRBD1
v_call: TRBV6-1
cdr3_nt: TGTGCCAGCAGACCCCTCGGGACAGGGTTCGGAGAGACCCAGTACTTC
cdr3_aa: CASRPLGTGFGETQYF

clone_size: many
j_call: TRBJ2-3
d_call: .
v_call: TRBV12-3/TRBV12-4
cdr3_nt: TGTGCCAGCAGTCCGAGGACAGGCACAGATACGCAGTATTTT
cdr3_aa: CASSPRTGTDTQYF

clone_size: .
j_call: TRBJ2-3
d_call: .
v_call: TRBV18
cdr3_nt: TGTGCCAGCTCACCTCGCATCGCGGGGGCGCTCGCGGCCGATACGCAGTATTTT
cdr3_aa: CASSPRIAGALAADTQYF

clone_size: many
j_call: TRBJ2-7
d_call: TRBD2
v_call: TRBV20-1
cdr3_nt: TGCAGTGCTAGAGACCTGACTAGCGGGAGTACCTACGAGCAGTACTTC
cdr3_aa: CSARDLTSGSTYEQYF

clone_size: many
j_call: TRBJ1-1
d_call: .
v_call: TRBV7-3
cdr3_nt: TGTGCCAGCAGCCCCTCTAACCTCCTCGAGGAGGCTTTCTTT
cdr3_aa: CASSPSNLLEEAFF

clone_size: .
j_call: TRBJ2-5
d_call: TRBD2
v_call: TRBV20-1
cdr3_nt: TGCAGTGCTAGTGGGACTAGCGGCCAAGAGACCCAGTACTTC
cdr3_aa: CSASGTSGQETQYF

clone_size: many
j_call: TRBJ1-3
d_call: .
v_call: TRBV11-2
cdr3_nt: TGTGCCAGCAGCTTGCTTGAGTCCTCTGGAAACACCATATATTTT
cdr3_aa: CASSLLESSGNTIYF

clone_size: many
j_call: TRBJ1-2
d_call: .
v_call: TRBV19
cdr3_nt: TGTGCCAGTACCGATGTACCCCCAGGGAATGGCTACACCTTC
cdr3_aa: CASTDVPPGNGYTF

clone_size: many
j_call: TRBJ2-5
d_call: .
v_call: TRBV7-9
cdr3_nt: TGTGCCAGCAGCCTGAAAGTGGGAGTAGGAGAGACCCAGTACTTC
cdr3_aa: CASSLKVGVGETQYF

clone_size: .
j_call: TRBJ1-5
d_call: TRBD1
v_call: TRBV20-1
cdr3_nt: TGCAGTGCTAGAGGGACAGGGGGGAGTCAGCCCCAGCATTTT
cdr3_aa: CSARGTGGSQPQHF

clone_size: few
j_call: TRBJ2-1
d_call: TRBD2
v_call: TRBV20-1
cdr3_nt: TGCAGTGCTAGAGAAACTAGCGGGGGGGCGAATGAGCAGTTCTTC
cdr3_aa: CSARETSGGANEQFF

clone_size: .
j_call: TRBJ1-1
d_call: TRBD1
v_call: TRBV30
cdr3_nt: TGTGCCTGGAGGGACAGGGGCCCCCACACTGAAGCTTTCTTT
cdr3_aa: CAWRDRGPHTEAFF

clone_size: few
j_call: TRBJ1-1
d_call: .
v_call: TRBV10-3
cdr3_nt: TGTGCCATCAGCGGAATTAACACTGAAGCTTTCTTT
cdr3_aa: CAISGINTEAFF

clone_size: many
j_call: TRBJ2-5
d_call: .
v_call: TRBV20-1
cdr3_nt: TGCAGTGGTCAGGTCGGAGAGACCCAGTACTTC
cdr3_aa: CSGQVGETQYF

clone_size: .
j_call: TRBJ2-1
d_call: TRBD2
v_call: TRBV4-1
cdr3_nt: TGCGCCAGCAGCCACACTAGCGGGGGCAATGAGCAGTTCTTC
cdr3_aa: CASSHTSGGNEQFF

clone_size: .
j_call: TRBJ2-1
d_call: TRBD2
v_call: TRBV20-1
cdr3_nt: TGCAGTGCCATGGGTGGGCGCGGGGGGGGGTGGAATGAGCAGTTCTTC
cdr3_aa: CSAMGGRGGGWNEQFF

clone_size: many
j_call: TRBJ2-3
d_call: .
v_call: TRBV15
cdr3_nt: TGTGCCACCAGCAGAGATGGGGGGGCTAGTGCAGATACGCAGTATTTT
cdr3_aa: CATSRDGGASADTQYF

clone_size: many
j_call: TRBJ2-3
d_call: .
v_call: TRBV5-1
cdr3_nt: TGTGCCAGCAGCTTCAACAGGGTCGGCACAGATACGCAGTATTTT
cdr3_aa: CASSFNRVGTDTQYF

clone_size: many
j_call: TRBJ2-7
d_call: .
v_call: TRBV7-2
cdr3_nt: TGTGCCAGCAGCCCCCAGGGCAGGGTCTCCTACGAGCAGTACTTC
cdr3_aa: CASSPQGRVSYEQYF

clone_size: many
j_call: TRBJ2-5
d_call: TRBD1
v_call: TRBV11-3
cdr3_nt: TGTGCCAGCAGCCCGCGGACAGGGTCATTTCAAGAGACCCAGTACTTC
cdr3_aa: CASSPRTGSFQETQYF

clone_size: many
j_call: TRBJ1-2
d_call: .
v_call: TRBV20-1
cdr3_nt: TGCAGTGCTCAACGACAGAGACTTAACTATGGCTACACCTTC
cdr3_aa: CSAQRQRLNYGYTF

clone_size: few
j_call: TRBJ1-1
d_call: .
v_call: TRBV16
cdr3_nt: TGTGCCAGCAGTCCCGCCAGGGAGACTGAAGCTTTCTTT
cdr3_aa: CASSPARETEAFF

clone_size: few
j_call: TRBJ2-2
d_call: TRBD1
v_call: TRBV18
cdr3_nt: TGTGCCAGCTCAGCAAACTCCGGGACAGGGAACACCGGGGAGCTGTTTTTT
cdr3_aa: CASSANSGTGNTGELFF

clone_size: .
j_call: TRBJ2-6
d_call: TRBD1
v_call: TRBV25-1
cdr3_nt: TGTGCCAGCTCCTGGGACAGGTACTCTGGGGCCAACGTCCTGACTTTC
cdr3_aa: CASSWDRYSGANVLTF

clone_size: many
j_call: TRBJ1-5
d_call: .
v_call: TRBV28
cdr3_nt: TGTGCCAGCAGTTTATGGGAGCCCAATCAGCCCCAGCATTTT
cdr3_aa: CASSLWEPNQPQHF

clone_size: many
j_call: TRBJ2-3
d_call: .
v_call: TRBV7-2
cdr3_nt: TGTGCCAGCAGCTTAGAGACTACCACAGATACGCAGTATTTT
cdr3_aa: CASSLETTTDTQYF

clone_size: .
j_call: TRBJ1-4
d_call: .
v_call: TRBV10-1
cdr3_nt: TGCGCCAGCAGTGAAAGCAGGGGTGAAGAAAAACTGTTTTTT
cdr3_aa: CASSESRGEEKLFF

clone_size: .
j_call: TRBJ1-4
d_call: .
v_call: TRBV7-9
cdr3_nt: TGTGCCAGCAGCTTAGGCCCCGAATATAATGAAAAACTGTTTTTT
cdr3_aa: CASSLGPEYNEKLFF

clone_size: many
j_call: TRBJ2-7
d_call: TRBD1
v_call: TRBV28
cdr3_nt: TGTGCCAGCAGCGTCGGAGGACAGGTCTACGAGCAGTACTTC
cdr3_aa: CASSVGGQVYEQYF

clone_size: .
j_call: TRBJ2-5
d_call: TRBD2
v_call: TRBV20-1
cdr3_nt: TGCAGTGCTAAGCAACTAGCGGGAGCTGGAAAGACCCAGTACTTC
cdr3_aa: CSAKQLAGAGKTQYF

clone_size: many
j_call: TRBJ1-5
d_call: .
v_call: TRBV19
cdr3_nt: TGTGCCAGTAGTATTTGGGCAAGCAATCAGCCCCAGCATTTT
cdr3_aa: CASSIWASNQPQHF